This T cell receptor beta chain is drawn from a study of cytomegalovirus exposure and HLA in healthy donors. The CDR3 contains 19 residues. Germline CDR1 reads MDHEN; CDR2 reads SYDVKM. The trim removed 4 bases at V and 5 bases at J, leaving 19 bases unmatched. It was with 60 Vbeta and 13 Jbeta primers that the PCR ran. Data came from immunoSEQ multiplex PCR; TCRdb stores just in-frame clones and leaves some out. The table includes around 280,000 clones, about 90% detected once. This clone was detected once. This receptor was identified in a woman younger than 35 in good health and CMV-seronegative. The chain recombines TRBV28 with TRBJ2-7, with 11 nucleotides matching TRBD2. Sequencing was done on a sample of PBMCs. The CDR3 here is CASSSPRLAGNFGLNEQYF. CDR3 bases: TGTGCCAGCAGTTCTCCTCGACTAGCGGGGAACTTCGGCCTCAACGAGCAGTACTTC.